This TCR beta chain was obtained from a study of blood T cell repertoires in COVID-19. Data came from immunoSEQ multiplex PCR; TCRdb stores just in-frame clones and leaves some out. Here the sample spans some 210,000 clones, 70% to 90% being singletons. The sequencing input was peripheral blood. This sequence originates from a woman between 40 and 55 years old who had recovered from COVID-19.

The CDR3 coding sequence is TGTGCCACCACCGGACTGTGTGAGCAGTTCTTC. Protein sequence: CATTGLCEQFF. The chain is built from TRBV24-1 and TRBJ2-1, with D possibly matching TRBD2 (5 bases). This CDR3 is 11 amino acids long. Between the trimmed V and J ends, which lost 8 bases and 9 bases, there was a span of 10 bases. Germline V gives CDR1 KGHDR, CDR2 SFDVKD.